The TCR beta chain described here comes from a study of T cells after yellow fever vaccination (dated by TCRdb to the late 2010s). Looking at the study overall: The SMART-Seq v4 Ultra Low Input RNA kit was used to prepare libraries from fractions with low cell numbers. Bulk TCR alpha and beta repertoires were sequenced longitudinally to track T-cell clones before and after primary and booster YFV17D yellow fever vaccination. Two healthy male donors made up the cohort, one aged 18 to 30 years and the other aged 30 to 40 years. Blood was collected at multiple timepoints before and after primary and secondary immunization, and bulk PBMC replicates and cell subsets were isolated. The research as a whole found: Only two donors were included in the study, so the extent to which the findings can be generalized is limited. Most clones expanded after primary vaccination were re-detected after the booster (just under 97% of CD4 and 88% of CD8), suggesting broad memory maintenance. The secondary T-cell response was found to be weaker but faster than the primary response, with a peak reached on day 5 rather than on day 15. A small fraction of clonotypes showed up in both the CD4 and CD8 compartments, probably as a result of convergent recombination. Computational filtering was required because FACS-sorted repertoires could contain abundant contaminating clonotypes from the bulk population.

The treatment or condition label on this specimen signifies: live attenuated yellow fever vaccine strain. PBMCs were isolated from peripheral blood using a standard Ficoll-Paque protocol. Dynabeads CD4 and CD8 positive selection kits were used to isolate CD4 and CD8 T-cell fractions. RNA was extracted with TriZol from bulk PBMCs, CD4 and CD8 fractions, and dextramer-positive and dextramer-negative fractions. This clonotype was seen at least ten times. Its antigen is not yet known. Qualities for individual bases were not recorded, and no much larger clone is one base off. CDR1 and CDR2 are drawn from the germline V gene: ENHRY, SYGVKD. The cysteine opens and the phenylalanine closes a CDR3 of 14 amino acids. Only CDR3 DNA remains: 42 bases, in frame from the first base. Trimming costs V 3 bases and J 1 base, and their ends lie 9 bases apart. TCR cDNA was made using 5'RACE template switching, a step that added a universal primer site and unique molecular identifiers. Priming of cDNA synthesis was performed from both the TCR alpha and TCR beta constant segments. Library amplification involved two PCR steps, and the second step added sample barcodes and sequencing adapters. Libraries were sequenced on Illumina HiSeq 2500 (2x100 bp) or NovaSeq (2x150 bp). The paper's processing steps were these. MIGEC handled demultiplexing of reads and collapsing into UMI consensus sequences, while MiXCR performed V(D)J alignment. Vaccine-responding clonotypes were identified with edgeR using replicate PBMC samples, with FDR below 0.01 and a log2 fold change above 5 up to day 15 being required. CD4 or CD8 identity was assigned to each bulk clonotype according to whether the clonotype was present at higher abundance in the sequenced CD4 repertoire or the sequenced CD8 repertoire. TCRdb trimmed the raw reads at Q25, called clones with MiXCR and kept productive beta chains. Each CDR3 protein gets just one entry, which takes the most common genes and DNA from the rows behind it. The V and J calls come from TCRdb's annotation, not from the publication. In this sample the table shows 250,000 or so distinct CDR3 sequences, about 7.1% of which occur a single time. Roughly 0.9% of the sample is taken by the ten largest.

The sequencing used CD4+ T cells sorted from PBMCs, collected 15 days after the yellow fever booster vaccination. This clonotype was sampled from a man aged 25 to 40 who received the YFV17D yellow fever vaccine. The chain is made from TRBV10-3 and TRBJ2-5; the D gene is possibly TRBD1 or TRBD2, with 5 bases matching each. The sequence in DNA is TGTGCCATCAGTGATAAGGGACGCCAAGAGACCCAGTACTTC. It is translated as CAISDKGRQETQYF.